This T cell receptor beta chain is drawn from a study of blood T cell repertoires in COVID-19. Study as a whole: PBMCs, B-cell-depleted T cells, or T cells were the source of the cDNA or gDNA that made up the material.

J was trimmed by 9 bases and V by 0 bases; bases with no gene match: 2. Germline V lookup: CDR1 MNHNS, CDR2 SASEGT. The length of the CDR3 is 14 residues. Cohort 3 donors were reported recovered after two negative PCRs, clearance, or symptom resolution. Under the authors' procedure: Estimates of nucleated cell counts were drawn from the amplification of reference gene primers. Assay used: immunoSEQ multiplex PCR; TCRdb lists only in-frame clones, some missing. The DNA gave D and trimming, while V, J and clone size come from that table. The sample has 310,000 or so clones; roughly 89% are singletons. The chain couples TRBV6-1 to TRBJ2-1, with 10 bases fitting TRBD2. This sequence originates from a woman aged 40-49 years who had recovered from COVID-19. Sequenced sample: PBMCs or T cells enriched from blood (not recorded which). The chain's CDR3 is CASSEATSGIEQFF. Written as DNA, the CDR3 is TGTGCCAGCAGTGAAGCAACTAGCGGGATTGAGCAGTTCTTC.